A selection of T cell receptor beta chains follows, all from one sample in a study of spatial heterogeneity in lung cancer. MiXCR, run by TCRdb on the 5' RACE reads, gives a single entry per CDR3 protein. The sample consists of roughly 25,000 distinct CDR3 sequences, about 4.4% of them appearing once. The sequenced sample was PBMCs, obtained at surgery. All receptors derive from a male donor with early-stage non-small cell lung cancer. Both conserved end residues are part of each CDR3. A D gene is named only where the DNA matches it firmly. Not all rows give a size; the values are once, few, many and, for expanded clones, a class.

D gene,clone size,J gene,V gene,CDR3 DNA,CDR3 protein
TRBD2,many,TRBJ2-7,TRBV7-3,TGTGCCAGCAGCCTAGCGGGAGGGCCTCCCTACGAGCAGTACTTC,CASSLAGGPPYEQYF
NA,many,TRBJ1-5,TRBV19,TGTGCCAGTAGCGGTCAGGGCGCGGGCAATCAGCCCCAGCATTTT,CASSGQGAGNQPQHF
NA,few,TRBJ1-4,TRBV12-3/TRBV12-4,TGTGCCAGCAGTTTAACTCAGGGTGCAACTAATGAAAAACTGTTTTTT,CASSLTQGATNEKLFF
TRBD1,many,TRBJ2-6,TRBV7-9,TGTGCCAGCAGCTCGGGACAGTCCGGGGCCAACGTCCTGACTTTC,CASSSGQSGANVLTF
TRBD2,NA,TRBJ2-1,TRBV20-1,TGCAGTGCTAGGTGGGCCGGGGGGGCACTTGAGCAGTTCTTC,CSARWAGGALEQFF
NA,many,TRBJ1-2,TRBV6-6,TGTGCCAGCACCGCAGGGAATAGCTATGGCTACACCTTC,CASTAGNSYGYTF
NA,many,TRBJ1-2,TRBV7-3,TGTGCCAGCAGCCTAAGCGGTCCACCATCGGCCTATGGCTACACCTTC,CASSLSGPPSAYGYTF
TRBD1,many,TRBJ1-4,TRBV5-1,TGCGCCAGCAGCCCCGGGACAGTTGCAACTAATGAAAAACTGTTTTTT,CASSPGTVATNEKLFF
TRBD1,many,TRBJ2-1,TRBV20-1,TGCAGTGCCCCCCTTAAGGGTTGGACAGGGCAAAATGAGCAGTTCTTC,CSAPLKGWTGQNEQFF
NA,many,TRBJ1-2,TRBV7-3,TGTGCCAGCAGCCCCAACCCAGGGGATGGCTACACCTTC,CASSPNPGDGYTF
NA,many,TRBJ2-5,TRBV6-5,TGTGCCAGTCATACTACCGCGGCAGGGGTGCAAGAGACCCAGTACTTC,CASHTTAAGVQETQYF
TRBD2,NA,TRBJ2-3,TRBV20-1,TGCAGTGCTAGACCTAGCGGGAGAGGTGATACGCAGTATTTT,CSARPSGRGDTQYF
NA,many,TRBJ2-2,TRBV28,TGTGCCAGCAGTTTATCACAGGGAGGATCTACCGGGGAGCTGTTTTTT,CASSLSQGGSTGELFF
NA,many,TRBJ2-7,TRBV6-1,TGTGCCAGCAGTCAGGGGGGCGCTTACGAGCAGTACTTC,CASSQGGAYEQYF
NA,NA,TRBJ2-7,TRBV12-3/TRBV12-4,TGTGCCAGCAGCCTTCGCGGGGCAGGGGCCAACGAGCAGTACTTC,CASSLRGAGANEQYF
TRBD2,many,TRBJ2-3,TRBV10-3,TGTGCCATCAGAGGGACTAGAGGCACAGATACGCAGTATTTT,CAIRGTRGTDTQYF
NA,many,TRBJ1-6,TRBV28,TGTGCCAGCAGTTCCCCCGGGACCTCCGTTCCCCTCCACTTT,CASSSPGTSVPLHF
TRBD1,many,TRBJ2-6,TRBV20-1,TGCAGTGCTAACCCAACAGGGGGCGCTGGGGCCAACGTCCTGACTTTC,CSANPTGGAGANVLTF
NA,NA,TRBJ2-7,TRBV28,TGTGCCAGCAACCGAGACGAGGTCCACGAGCAGTACTTC,CASNRDEVHEQYF
NA,many,TRBJ1-2,TRBV27,TGTGCCAGTCAGTCTCACGGACAGAACAACTATGGCTACACCTTC,CASQSHGQNNYGYTF
NA,many,TRBJ1-4,TRBV11-2,TGTGCCAGCAGCTCACACCGGGGTCGGCGCGGGGAACTGTTTTTT,CASSSHRGRRGELFF
NA,medium-sized,TRBJ1-1,TRBV28,TGTGCCAGCAGCTTGGGGGGGGTCATGGGTGGAGAAGCTTTCTTT,CASSLGGVMGGEAFF